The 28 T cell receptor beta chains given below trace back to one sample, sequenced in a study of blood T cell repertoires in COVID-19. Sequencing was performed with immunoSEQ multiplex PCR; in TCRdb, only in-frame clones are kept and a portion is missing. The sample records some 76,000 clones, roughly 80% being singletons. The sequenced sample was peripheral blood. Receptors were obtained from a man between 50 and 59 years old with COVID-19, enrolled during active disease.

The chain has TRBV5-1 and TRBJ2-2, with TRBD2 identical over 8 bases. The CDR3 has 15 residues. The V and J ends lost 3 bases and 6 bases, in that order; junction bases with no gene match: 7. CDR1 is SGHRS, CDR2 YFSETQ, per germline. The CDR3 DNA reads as TGCGCCAGCAGCTCCGTAGCGGGAAAAGCCGGGGAGCTGTTTTTT. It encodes CASSSVAGKAGELFF. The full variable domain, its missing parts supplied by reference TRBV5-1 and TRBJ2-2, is KAGVTQTPRYLIKTRGQQVTLSCSPISGHRSVSWYQQTPGQGLQFLFEYFSETQRNKGNFPGRFSGRQFSNSRSEMNVSTLELGDSALYLCASSSVAGKAGELFFGEGSRLTVL.

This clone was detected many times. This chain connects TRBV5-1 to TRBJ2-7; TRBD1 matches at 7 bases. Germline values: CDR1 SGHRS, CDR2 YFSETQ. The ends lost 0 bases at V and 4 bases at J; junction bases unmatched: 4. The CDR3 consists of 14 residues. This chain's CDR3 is CASSLDGTAYEQYF. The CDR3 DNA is TGCGCCAGCAGCTTGGATGGGACAGCTTACGAGCAGTACTTC.

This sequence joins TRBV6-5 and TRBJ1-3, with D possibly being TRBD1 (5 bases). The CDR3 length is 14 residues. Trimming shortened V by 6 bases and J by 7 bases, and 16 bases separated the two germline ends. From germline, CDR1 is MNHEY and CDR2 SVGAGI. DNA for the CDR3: TGTGCCAGCAGCCCGACAGAGACCGGGAACACCATATATTTT. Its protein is CASSPTETGNTIYF.

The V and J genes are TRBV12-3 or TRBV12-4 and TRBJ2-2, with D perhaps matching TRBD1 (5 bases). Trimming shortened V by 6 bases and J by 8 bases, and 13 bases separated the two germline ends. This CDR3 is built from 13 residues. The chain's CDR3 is CASRDTPSGELFF. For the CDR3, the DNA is TGTGCCAGCAGGGACACCCCTTCTGGGGAGCTGTTTTTT.

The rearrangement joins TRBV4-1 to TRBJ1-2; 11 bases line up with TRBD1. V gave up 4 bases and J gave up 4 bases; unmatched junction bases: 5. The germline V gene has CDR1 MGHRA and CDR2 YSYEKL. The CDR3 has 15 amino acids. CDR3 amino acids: CASSPRTGGIYGYTF. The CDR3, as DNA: TGCGCCAGCAGCCCTCGGACAGGGGGCATCTATGGCTACACCTTC.

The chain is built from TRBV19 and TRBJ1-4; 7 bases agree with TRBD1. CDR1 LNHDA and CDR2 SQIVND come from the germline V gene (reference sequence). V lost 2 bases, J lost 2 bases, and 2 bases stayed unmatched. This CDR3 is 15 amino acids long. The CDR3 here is CASSIKTGTNEKLFF. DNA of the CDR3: TGTGCCAGTAGTATAAAGACAGGGACTAATGAAAAACTGTTTTTT.

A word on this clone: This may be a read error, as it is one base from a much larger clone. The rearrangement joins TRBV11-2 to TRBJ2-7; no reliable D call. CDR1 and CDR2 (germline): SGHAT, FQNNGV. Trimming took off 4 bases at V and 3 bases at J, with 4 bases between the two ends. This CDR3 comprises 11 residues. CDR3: CASSYSYEQYF. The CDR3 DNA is TGTGCCAGCAGCTATAGCTACGAGCAGTACTTC.

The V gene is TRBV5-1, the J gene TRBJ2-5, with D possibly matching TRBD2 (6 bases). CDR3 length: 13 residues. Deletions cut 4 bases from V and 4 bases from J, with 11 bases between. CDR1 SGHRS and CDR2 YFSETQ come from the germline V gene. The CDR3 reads CASSRDLGETQYF. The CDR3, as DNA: TGCGCCAGCAGCCGGGACTTGGGAGAGACCCAGTACTTC.

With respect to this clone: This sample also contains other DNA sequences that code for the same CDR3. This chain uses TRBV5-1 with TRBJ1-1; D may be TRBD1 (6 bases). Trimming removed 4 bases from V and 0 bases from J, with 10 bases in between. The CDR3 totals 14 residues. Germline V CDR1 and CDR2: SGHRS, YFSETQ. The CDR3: CASSTGQLNTEAFF. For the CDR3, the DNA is TGCGCCAGCAGCACAGGACAGTTGAACACTGAAGCTTTCTTT.

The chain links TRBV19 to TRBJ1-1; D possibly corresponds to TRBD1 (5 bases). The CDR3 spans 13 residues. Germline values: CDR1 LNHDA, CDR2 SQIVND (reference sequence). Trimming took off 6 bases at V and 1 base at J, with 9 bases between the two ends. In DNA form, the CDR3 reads TGTGCCAGTAGCCATACAGGGAACACTGAAGCTTTCTTT. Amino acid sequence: CASSHTGNTEAFF.

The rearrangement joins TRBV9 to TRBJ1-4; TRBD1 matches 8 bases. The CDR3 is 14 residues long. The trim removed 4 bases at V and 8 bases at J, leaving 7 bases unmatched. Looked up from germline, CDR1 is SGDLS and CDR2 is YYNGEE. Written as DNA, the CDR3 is TGTGCCAGCAGCCCCGGACAGGGTTGGGAAAAACTGTTTTTT. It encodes CASSPGQGWEKLFF.

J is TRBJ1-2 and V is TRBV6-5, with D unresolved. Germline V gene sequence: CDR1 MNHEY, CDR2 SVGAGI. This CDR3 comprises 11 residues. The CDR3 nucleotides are TGTGCGTCGAGGGCAGTCTATGGCTACACCTTC. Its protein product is CASRAVYGYTF.

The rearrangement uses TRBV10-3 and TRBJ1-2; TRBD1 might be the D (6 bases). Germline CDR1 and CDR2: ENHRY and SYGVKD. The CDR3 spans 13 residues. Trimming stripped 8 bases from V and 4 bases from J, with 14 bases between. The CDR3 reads CAIVQGSGYGYTF. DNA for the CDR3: TGTGCCATCGTACAGGGATCGGGCTATGGCTACACCTTC.

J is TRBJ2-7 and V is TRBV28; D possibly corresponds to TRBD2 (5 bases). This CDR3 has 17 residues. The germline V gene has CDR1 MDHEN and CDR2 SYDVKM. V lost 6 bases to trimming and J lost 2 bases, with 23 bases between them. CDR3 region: CASSPQIGSAFTYEQYF. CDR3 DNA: TGTGCCAGCAGCCCCCAAATAGGGAGCGCCTTCACCTACGAGCAGTACTTC.

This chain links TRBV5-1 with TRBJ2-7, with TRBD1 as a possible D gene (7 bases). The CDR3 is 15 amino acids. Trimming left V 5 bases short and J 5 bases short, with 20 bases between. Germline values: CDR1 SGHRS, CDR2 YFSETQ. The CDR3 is CASRRAGQRDHEQYF. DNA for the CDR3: TGCGCCAGCAGGCGGGCGGGACAGAGGGACCACGAGCAGTACTTC. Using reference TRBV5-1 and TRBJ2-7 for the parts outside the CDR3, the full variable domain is KAGVTQTPRYLIKTRGQQVTLSCSPISGHRSVSWYQQTPGQGLQFLFEYFSETQRNKGNFPGRFSGRQFSNSRSEMNVSTLELGDSALYLCASRRAGQRDHEQYFGPGTRLTVT.

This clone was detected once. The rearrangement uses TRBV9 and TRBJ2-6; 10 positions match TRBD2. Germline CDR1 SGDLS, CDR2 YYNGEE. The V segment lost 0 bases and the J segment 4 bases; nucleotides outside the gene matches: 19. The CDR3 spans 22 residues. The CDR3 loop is CASSVAGRGPSGRAYGANVLTF. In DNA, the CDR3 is TGTGCCAGCAGCGTAGCGGGCAGGGGGCCCAGCGGGAGGGCCTACGGGGCCAACGTCCTGACTTTC.

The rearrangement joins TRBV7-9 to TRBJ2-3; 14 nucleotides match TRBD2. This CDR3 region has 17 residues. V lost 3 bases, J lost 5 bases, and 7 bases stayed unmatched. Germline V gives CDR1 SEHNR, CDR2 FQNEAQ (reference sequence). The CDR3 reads CASSFQGLAGVKDTQYF. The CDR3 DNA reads TGTGCCAGCAGCTTCCAGGGACTAGCGGGAGTTAAAGATACGCAGTATTTT.

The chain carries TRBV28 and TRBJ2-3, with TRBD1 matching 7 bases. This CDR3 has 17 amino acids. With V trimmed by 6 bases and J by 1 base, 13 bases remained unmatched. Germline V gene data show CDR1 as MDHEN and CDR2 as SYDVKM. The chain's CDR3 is CASSYPLRGQRTDTQYF. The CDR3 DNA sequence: TGTGCCAGCAGCTACCCTCTCCGGGGACAGCGCACAGATACGCAGTATTTT.

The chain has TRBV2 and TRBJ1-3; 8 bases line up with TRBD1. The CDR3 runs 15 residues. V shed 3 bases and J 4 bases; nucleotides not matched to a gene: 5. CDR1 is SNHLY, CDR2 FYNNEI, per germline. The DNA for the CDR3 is TGTGCCAGCAGTGAGACAGGGGTCACGGGAAACACCATATATTTT. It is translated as CASSETGVTGNTIYF.

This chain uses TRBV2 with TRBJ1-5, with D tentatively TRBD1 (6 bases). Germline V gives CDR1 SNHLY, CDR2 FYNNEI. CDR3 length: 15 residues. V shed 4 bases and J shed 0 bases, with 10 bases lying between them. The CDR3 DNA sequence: TGTGCCAGCAGTGCCAGGGGACATAGCAATCAGCCCCAGCATTTT. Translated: CASSARGHSNQPQHF.

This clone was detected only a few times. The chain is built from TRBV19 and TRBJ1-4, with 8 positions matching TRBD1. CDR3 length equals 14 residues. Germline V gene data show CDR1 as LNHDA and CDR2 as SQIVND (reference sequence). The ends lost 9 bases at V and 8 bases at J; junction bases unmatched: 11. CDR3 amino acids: CARSPGGPIEKLFF. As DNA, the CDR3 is TGTGCCAGAAGTCCAGGGGGCCCAATCGAAAAACTGTTTTTT.

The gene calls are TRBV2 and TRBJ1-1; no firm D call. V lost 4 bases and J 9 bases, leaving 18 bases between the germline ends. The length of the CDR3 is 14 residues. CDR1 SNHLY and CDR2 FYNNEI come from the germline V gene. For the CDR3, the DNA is TGTGCCAGCAGTGTCCGGGGTATCGAGTCTCAAGCTTTCTTT. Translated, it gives CASSVRGIESQAFF.

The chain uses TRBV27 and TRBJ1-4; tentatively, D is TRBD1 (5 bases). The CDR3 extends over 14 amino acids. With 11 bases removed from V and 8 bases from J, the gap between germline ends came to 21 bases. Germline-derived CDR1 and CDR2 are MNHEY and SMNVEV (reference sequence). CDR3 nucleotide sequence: TGTGCCTCCCGGTGGAGGGGCGAGGGCGAAAAACTGTTTTTT. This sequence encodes CASRWRGEGEKLFF. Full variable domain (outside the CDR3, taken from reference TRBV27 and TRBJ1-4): EAQVTQNPRYLITVTGKKLTVTCSQNMNHEYMSWYRQDPGLGLRQIYYSMNVEVTDKGDVPEGYKVSRKEKRNFPLILESPSPNQTSLYFCASRWRGEGEKLFFGSGTQLSVL.

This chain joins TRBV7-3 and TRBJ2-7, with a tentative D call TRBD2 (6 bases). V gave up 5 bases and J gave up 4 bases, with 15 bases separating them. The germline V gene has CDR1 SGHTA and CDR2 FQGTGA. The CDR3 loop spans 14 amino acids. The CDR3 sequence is CASSPFGGNYEQYF. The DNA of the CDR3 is TGTGCCAGCAGCCCCTTTGGGGGGAATTACGAGCAGTACTTC.

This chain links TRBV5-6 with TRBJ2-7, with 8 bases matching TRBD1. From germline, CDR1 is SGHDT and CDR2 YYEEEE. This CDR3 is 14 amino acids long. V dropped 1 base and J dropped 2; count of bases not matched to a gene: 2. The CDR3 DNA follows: TGTGCCAGCAGCTTGTTACAGGGGGCCTACGAGCAGTACTTC. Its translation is CASSLLQGAYEQYF.

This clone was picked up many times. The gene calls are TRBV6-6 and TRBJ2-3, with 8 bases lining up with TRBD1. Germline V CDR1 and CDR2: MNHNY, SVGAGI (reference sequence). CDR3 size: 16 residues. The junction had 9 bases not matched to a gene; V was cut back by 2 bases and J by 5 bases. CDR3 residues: CASSYPDRGWEDTQYF. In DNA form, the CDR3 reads TGTGCCAGCAGTTACCCTGACAGGGGATGGGAAGATACGCAGTATTTT.

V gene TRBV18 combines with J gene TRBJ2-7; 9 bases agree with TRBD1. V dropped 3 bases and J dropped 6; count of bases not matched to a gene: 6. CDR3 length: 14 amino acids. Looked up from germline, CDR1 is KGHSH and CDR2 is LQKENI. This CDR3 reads CASSPTGGAGEQYF. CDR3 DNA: TGTGCCAGCTCACCGACAGGGGGAGCGGGCGAGCAGTACTTC.

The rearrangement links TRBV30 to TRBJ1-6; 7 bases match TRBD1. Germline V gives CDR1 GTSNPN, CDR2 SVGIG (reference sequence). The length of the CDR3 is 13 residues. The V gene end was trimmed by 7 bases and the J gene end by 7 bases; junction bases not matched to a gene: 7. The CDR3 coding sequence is TGTGCCTTACACAGGGGCGGGAATTCACCCCTCCACTTT. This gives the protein CALHRGGNSPLHF. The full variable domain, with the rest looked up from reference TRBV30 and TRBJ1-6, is SQTIHQWPATLVQPVGSPLSLECTVEGTSNPNLYWYRQAAGRGLQLLFYSVGIGQISSEVPQNLSASRPQDRQFILSSKKLLLSDSGFYLCALHRGGNSPLHFGNGTRLTVT.